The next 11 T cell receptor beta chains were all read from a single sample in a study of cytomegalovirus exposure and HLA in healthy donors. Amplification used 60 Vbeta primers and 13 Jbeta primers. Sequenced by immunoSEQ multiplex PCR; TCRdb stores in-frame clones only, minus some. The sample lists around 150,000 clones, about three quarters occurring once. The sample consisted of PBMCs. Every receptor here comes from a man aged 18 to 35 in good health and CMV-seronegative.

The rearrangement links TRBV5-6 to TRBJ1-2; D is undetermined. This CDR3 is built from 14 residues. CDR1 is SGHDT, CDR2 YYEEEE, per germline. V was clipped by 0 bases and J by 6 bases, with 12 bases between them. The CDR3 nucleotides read TGTGCCAGCAGCTTGGGGAGGGCCCCGGATGGCTACACCTTC. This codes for CASSLGRAPDGYTF.

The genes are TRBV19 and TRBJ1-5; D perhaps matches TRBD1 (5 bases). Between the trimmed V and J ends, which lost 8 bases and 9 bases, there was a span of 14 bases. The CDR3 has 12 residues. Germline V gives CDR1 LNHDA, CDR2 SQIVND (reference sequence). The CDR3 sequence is CASGQGPRPQHF. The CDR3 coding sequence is TGTGCCAGTGGGCAGGGCCCTCGGCCCCAGCATTTT. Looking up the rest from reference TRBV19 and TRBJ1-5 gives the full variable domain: DGGITQSPKYLFRKEGQNVTLSCEQNLNHDAMYWYRQDPGQGLRLIYYSQIVNDFQKGDIAEGYSVSREKKESFPLTVTSAQKNPTAFYLCASGQGPRPQHFGDGTRLSIL.

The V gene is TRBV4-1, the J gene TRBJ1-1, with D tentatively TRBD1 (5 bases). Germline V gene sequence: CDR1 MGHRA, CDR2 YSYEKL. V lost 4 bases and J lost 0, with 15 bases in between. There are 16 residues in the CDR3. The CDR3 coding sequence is TGCGCCAGCAGCCTAAACCCCAGGGTTGTGAACACTGAAGCTTTCTTT. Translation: CASSLNPRVVNTEAFF.

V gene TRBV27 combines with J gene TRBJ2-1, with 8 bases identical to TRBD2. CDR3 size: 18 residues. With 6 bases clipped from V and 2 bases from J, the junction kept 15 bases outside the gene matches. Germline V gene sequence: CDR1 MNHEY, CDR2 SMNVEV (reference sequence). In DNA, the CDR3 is TGTGCCAGCAGAGTTGCGGAGGGGCTAGCGGGCCCCTACAATGAGCAGTTCTTC. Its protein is CASRVAEGLAGPYNEQFF.

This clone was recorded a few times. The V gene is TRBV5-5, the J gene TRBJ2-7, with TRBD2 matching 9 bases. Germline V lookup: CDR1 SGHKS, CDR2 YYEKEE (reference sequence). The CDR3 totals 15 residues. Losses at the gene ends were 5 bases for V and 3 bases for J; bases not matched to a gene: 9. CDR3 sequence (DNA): TGTGCCAGCAGATCTGTAGCGGGAGTGGGCTACGAGCAGTACTTC. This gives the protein CASRSVAGVGYEQYF.

DNA of the CDR3: TGTGCCTGGAGTGTACGTAGCGGGGGGGCCGCAGAGACCCAGTACTTC. Encoded protein: CAWSVRSGGAAETQYF. The chain is built from TRBV30 and TRBJ2-5; 11 bases are a match to TRBD2. Germline CDR1 is GTSNPN and CDR2 is SVGIG (reference sequence). V shed 0 bases, J shed 4 bases, and the junction held 7 bases outside the gene matches. This CDR3 has 16 amino acids. The whole variable domain, filled in from reference TRBV30 and TRBJ2-5, reads SQTIHQWPATLVQPVGSPLSLECTVEGTSNPNLYWYRQAAGRGLQLLFYSVGIGQISSEVPQNLSASRPQDRQFILSSKKLLLSDSGFYLCAWSVRSGGAAETQYFGPGTRLLVL.

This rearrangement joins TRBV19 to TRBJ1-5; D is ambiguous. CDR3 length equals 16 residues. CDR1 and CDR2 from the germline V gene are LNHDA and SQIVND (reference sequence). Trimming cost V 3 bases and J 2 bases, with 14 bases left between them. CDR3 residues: CASSILAGFGNQPQHF. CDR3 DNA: TGTGCCAGTAGTATCCTGGCGGGGTTTGGCAATCAGCCCCAGCATTTT. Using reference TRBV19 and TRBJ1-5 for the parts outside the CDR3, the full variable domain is DGGITQSPKYLFRKEGQNVTLSCEQNLNHDAMYWYRQDPGQGLRLIYYSQIVNDFQKGDIAEGYSVSREKKESFPLTVTSAQKNPTAFYLCASSILAGFGNQPQHFGDGTRLSIL.

DNA for the CDR3: TGTGCCAGCAGTCAGACAGGGGCGAACATTCAGTACTTC. Translation: CASSQTGANIQYF. The rearrangement joins TRBV27 to TRBJ2-4, with 8 bases aligning to TRBD1. The CDR3 totals 13 residues. V lost 5 bases, J lost 7 bases, and 4 bases stayed unmatched. Germline V lookup: CDR1 MNHEY, CDR2 SMNVEV (reference sequence).

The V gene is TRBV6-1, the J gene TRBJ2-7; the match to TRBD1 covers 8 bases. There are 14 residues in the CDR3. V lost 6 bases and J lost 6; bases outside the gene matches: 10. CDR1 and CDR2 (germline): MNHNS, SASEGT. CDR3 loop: CASRMTGVGSEQYF. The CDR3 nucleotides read TGTGCCAGCAGGATGACAGGGGTGGGGTCCGAGCAGTACTTC.

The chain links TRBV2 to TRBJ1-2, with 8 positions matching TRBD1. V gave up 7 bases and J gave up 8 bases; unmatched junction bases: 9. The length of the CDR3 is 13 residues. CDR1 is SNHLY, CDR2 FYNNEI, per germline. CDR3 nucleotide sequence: TGTGCCAGCAAACTACAGGGGGGTCGAGGCTACACCTTC. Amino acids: CASKLQGGRGYTF. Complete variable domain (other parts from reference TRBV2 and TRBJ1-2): EPEVTQTPSHQVTQMGQEVILRCVPISNHLYFYWYRQILGQKVEFLVSFYNNEISEKSEIFDDQFSVERPDGSNFTLKIRSTKLEDSAMYFCASKLQGGRGYTFGSGTRLTVV.

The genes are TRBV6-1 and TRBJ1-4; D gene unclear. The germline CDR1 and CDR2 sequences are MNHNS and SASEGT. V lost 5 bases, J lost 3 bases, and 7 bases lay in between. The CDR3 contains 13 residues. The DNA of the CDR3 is TGTGCCAGCAGTTTTTCGGCTAATGAAAAACTGTTTTTT. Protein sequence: CASSFSANEKLFF.